Listed here are 31 T cell receptor beta chains from one sample, sequenced in a study of blood T cell dynamics during melanoma immunotherapy. The time point here: week 3, after first cycle of checkpoint inhibitor. Data came from immunoSEQ multiplex PCR; TCRdb stores just in-frame clones and leaves some out. The table records over 9,000 clones, roughly 83% of them present only once. Sequenced material: blood, taken from a patient treated with checkpoint blockade. The receptors derive from a human donor with melanoma.

V is TRBV5-8 and J is TRBJ2-1; 9 nucleotides match TRBD2. Germline V CDR1 and CDR2: SGHTS, YDEGEE. The V gene end was trimmed by 3 bases and the J gene end by 7 bases; junction bases not matched to a gene: 11. This CDR3 region has 16 residues. CDR3 coding DNA: TGTGCCAGCAGCTGGGGACGGCGGGGGGGCTTAAATGAGCAGTTCTTC. Protein sequence: CASSWGRRGGLNEQFF.

This clone occurred a few times. V is TRBV11-2 and J is TRBJ1-1; 9 positions match TRBD1. The CDR3 is 12 residues long. V shed 5 bases, J shed 9 bases, and the junction held 4 bases outside the gene matches. CDR1 SGHAT and CDR2 FQNNGV come from the germline V gene. The CDR3 reads CASSRTGAQAFF. The DNA of the CDR3 is TGTGCCAGCAGCCGGACAGGGGCCCAAGCTTTCTTT.

The chain combines TRBV6-1 with TRBJ2-7; possible D gene TRBD2, 5 bases. The CDR3 covers 14 residues. Germline V lookup: CDR1 MNHNS, CDR2 SASEGT. Trimming took 3 bases from V and 2 from J, leaving 11 bases between them. CDR3 DNA: TGTGCCAGCAGTGATCTTACGGGAACCTACGAGCAGTACTTC. It yields the protein CASSDLTGTYEQYF.

The chain combines TRBV11-3 with TRBJ2-7; D unresolved. The CDR3 is 12 residues long. The germline V gene encodes CDR1 SGHNT and CDR2 YENEEA. Trimming took 1 base from V and 2 from J, leaving 3 bases between them. The CDR3 region is CASSLATYEQYF. The CDR3, as DNA: TGTGCCAGCAGCTTAGCCACCTACGAGCAGTACTTC.

The chain employs TRBV7-2 and TRBJ2-3, with 12 bases lining up with TRBD2. V shed 6 bases and J 0 bases; nucleotides not matched to a gene: 4. The CDR3 has 16 residues. From germline, CDR1 is SGHTA and CDR2 FQGNSA. For the CDR3, the DNA is TGTGCCAGCAGGCCTAGCGGGGGGGCTAGCACAGATACGCAGTATTTT. Its translation is CASRPSGGASTDTQYF. Full variable domain (outside the CDR3, taken from reference TRBV7-2 and TRBJ2-3): GAGVSQSPSNKVTEKGKDVELRCDPISGHTALYWYRQSLGQGLEFLIYFQGNSAPDKSGLPSDRFSAERTGGSVSTLTIQRTQQEDSAVYLCASRPSGGASTDTQYFGPGTRLTVL.

The chain combines TRBV11-2 with TRBJ1-4, with 9 bases aligning to TRBD1. In germline, CDR1 is SGHAT, CDR2 FQNNGV. J gave up 6 bases and V 5 bases, and 7 bases lay outside the gene matches. CDR3 length equals 15 residues. The CDR3 nucleotides are TGTGCCAGCAGCGGCCCCGGGACAGGGTATGAAAAACTGTTTTTT. Its translation is CASSGPGTGYEKLFF.

This clone was seen only once. The rearrangement uses TRBV27 and TRBJ2-1; 7 bases are a match to TRBD2. This CDR3 comprises 14 residues. J lost 5 bases, V lost 7 bases, and 8 bases had no gene match. Germline CDR1 MNHEY, CDR2 SMNVEV (reference sequence). The CDR3 loop reads CASKRGRGDNEQFF. The CDR3 DNA reads TGTGCCAGCAAGCGGGGACGGGGAGACAATGAGCAGTTCTTC.

The rearrangement links TRBV7-2 to TRBJ2-5; 7 nucleotides align to TRBD2. This CDR3 is 15 amino acids long. After removal of 1 base from V and 6 bases from J, the junction contained 8 bases not matched to a gene. Germline CDR1 SGHTA, CDR2 FQGNSA. DNA of the CDR3: TGTGCCAGCAGCTTAGTGGCTAGCGGCCCGAAGACCCAGTACTTC. It codes for CASSLVASGPKTQYF. Complete variable domain (other parts from reference TRBV7-2 and TRBJ2-5): GAGVSQSPSNKVTEKGKDVELRCDPISGHTALYWYRQSLGQGLEFLIYFQGNSAPDKSGLPSDRFSAERTGGSVSTLTIQRTQQEDSAVYLCASSLVASGPKTQYFGPGTRLLVL.

The rearrangement joins TRBV4-1 to TRBJ1-3; 8 bases match TRBD1. V was clipped by 1 base and J by 4 bases; unmatched bases: 3. CDR1 MGHRA and CDR2 YSYEKL come from the germline V gene. This CDR3 is 15 amino acids long. DNA of the CDR3: TGCGCCAGCAGCCAAGCAGGGGGCGGGGGAAACACCATATATTTT. Its translation is CASSQAGGGGNTIYF.

This clone appeared once. This chain joins TRBV6-1 and TRBJ2-1; 10 nucleotides agree with TRBD1. Germline V gives CDR1 MNHNS, CDR2 SASEGT. V lost 8 bases, J lost 5 bases, and 6 bases stayed unmatched. CDR3 length: 14 amino acids. This CDR3 is CASGWTGGHNEQFF. CDR3 DNA: TGTGCCAGCGGTTGGACAGGGGGACACAATGAGCAGTTCTTC.

V usage is TRBV25-1 and J usage is TRBJ2-7; D ambiguous. This CDR3 has 14 amino acids. V was trimmed by 4 bases and J by 3 bases, leaving 13 bases between them. Germline CDR1 and CDR2: MGHDK and SYGVNS. CDR3 nucleotides: TGTGCCAGCAGTGGACTTGTAATGGGCTACGAGCAGTACTTC. It encodes CASSGLVMGYEQYF.

The J gene is TRBJ1-1, the V gene TRBV19; TRBD1 aligns across 9 bases. The CDR3 consists of 14 residues. Trimming took 9 bases from V and 1 from J; bases not matched to a gene: 6. Germline CDR1 is LNHDA and CDR2 is SQIVND (reference sequence). The CDR3: CASEHRGRNTEAFF. Written as DNA, the CDR3 is TGTGCCAGCGAACACAGGGGGCGGAACACTGAAGCTTTCTTT.

CDR3 sequence reads: CASSEVHYEQYF. Written as DNA, the CDR3 is TGTGCCAGCAGTGAAGTTCATTACGAGCAGTACTTC. The chain combines TRBV6-1 with TRBJ2-7; D is unclear. Germline CDR1 and CDR2: MNHNS and SASEGT. V shed 1 base and J shed 4 bases, with 5 bases lying between them. This CDR3 has 12 amino acids.

The chain uses TRBV6-5 and TRBJ2-3; D gene ambiguous. Trimming left V 5 bases short and J 6 bases short, with 12 bases between. The CDR3 totals 13 residues. In germline, CDR1 is MNHEY, CDR2 SVGAGI. In DNA, the CDR3 is TGTGCCAGCAGTCCATATCCGAGGGATACGCAGTATTTT. It codes for CASSPYPRDTQYF.

For the CDR3, the DNA is TGTGCCAGCAGCCGAGAGACAGGGTCCTACGAGCAGTACTTC. Its translation is CASSRETGSYEQYF. J is TRBJ2-7 and V is TRBV11-2, with 7 bases fitting TRBD1. Trimming took 5 bases from V and 1 from J; bases not matched to a gene: 5. Germline CDR1 and CDR2: SGHAT and FQNNGV. The CDR3 contains 14 residues. Combining the CDR3 with reference TRBV11-2 and TRBJ2-7 gives the whole variable domain EAGVAQSPRYKIIEKRQSVAFWCNPISGHATLYWYQQILGQGPKLLIQFQNNGVVDDSQLPKDRFSAERLKGVDSTLKIQPAKLEDSAVYLCASSRETGSYEQYFGPGTRLTVT.

This CDR3 is CASGDSEAFF. CDR3 DNA sequence: TGTGCTAGTGGAGACAGTGAAGCTTTCTTT. The V and J genes are TRBV12-5 and TRBJ1-1; TRBD1 might be the D (5 bases). CDR3 size: 10 residues. CDR1 and CDR2 from the germline V gene are LGHNT and FRNRAP. V lost 6 bases and J lost 7, with 6 bases in between.

The chain is built from TRBV4-3 and TRBJ1-1; weak D call: TRBD1 (5 bases). The CDR3 covers 16 residues. V lost 0 bases and J 6 bases, leaving 17 bases between the germline ends. Germline V lookup: CDR1 LGHNA, CDR2 YSLEER. For the CDR3, the DNA is TGCGCCAGCAGCCAAGATAGAGGGGCAGGGACGGCTGAAGCTTTCTTT. It codes for CASSQDRGAGTAEAFF.

The genes are TRBV19 and TRBJ2-5; a weak D match, TRBD2 (7 bases). V dropped 5 bases and J dropped 1 base, with 17 bases sitting between them. Germline V gives CDR1 LNHDA, CDR2 SQIVND (reference sequence). There are 16 residues in the CDR3. The chain's CDR3 is CASSRRGGLSQETQYF. The CDR3 DNA sequence: TGTGCCAGTAGTCGTAGGGGGGGGCTGAGCCAAGAGACCCAGTACTTC.

This clone has more than one count but fewer than ten. The genes are TRBV4-1 and TRBJ2-3; 12 bases are shared with TRBD2. Losses at the gene ends were 0 bases for V and 3 bases for J; bases not matched to a gene: 7. This CDR3 has 18 residues. CDR1 and CDR2 (germline): MGHRA, YSYEKL. The CDR3 region is CASSQEVTGLAGTDTQYF. CDR3 bases: TGCGCCAGCAGCCAAGAAGTTACCGGACTAGCGGGGACAGATACGCAGTATTTT.

This clone came up a few times. This chain uses TRBV7-6 with TRBJ1-5; D remains ambiguous. CDR3 size: 13 residues. Trimming shortened V by 0 bases and J by 5 bases, and 5 bases separated the two germline ends. Germline V lookup: CDR1 SGHVS, CDR2 FNYEAQ. The CDR3 sequence: CASSLAEDQPQHF. CDR3 nucleotides: TGTGCCAGCAGCTTAGCGGAGGATCAGCCCCAGCATTTT.

CDR3 coding DNA: TGTGCCAGCGGATTTACCGGGGCTGGAAACACCATATATTTT. It yields the protein CASGFTGAGNTIYF. The chain carries TRBV2 and TRBJ1-3; D call uncertain. V lost 8 bases, J lost 2 bases, and 13 bases lay in between. Germline V gene sequence: CDR1 SNHLY, CDR2 FYNNEI. The CDR3 loop spans 14 amino acids.

The chain carries TRBV7-8 and TRBJ2-5, with 8 nucleotides matching TRBD2. The CDR3 contains 13 residues. Germline CDR1 and CDR2: SGHVS and FQNEAQ. The J segment lost 7 bases and the V segment lost 5 bases, leaving 6 bases of the junction unmatched. The CDR3 region is CASSPAGRGTQYF. The CDR3 coding sequence is TGTGCCAGCAGCCCCGCCGGGAGGGGGACCCAGTACTTC.

V usage is TRBV7-9 and J usage is TRBJ1-3; unclear D gene. V was trimmed by 2 bases and J by 1 base, leaving 9 bases between them. This CDR3 has 15 residues. The germline gives CDR1 SEHNR, CDR2 FQNEAQ (reference sequence). CDR3 residues: CASSLQAGSGNTIYF. For the CDR3, the DNA is TGTGCCAGCAGCTTACAGGCAGGATCTGGAAACACCATATATTTT.

This clone was found once. CDR3 residues: CASFSGGGAGTGELFF. DNA for the CDR3: TGTGCCAGCTTCTCCGGAGGGGGGGCGGGCACCGGGGAGCTGTTTTTT. The chain combines TRBV7-2 with TRBJ2-2, with D tentatively TRBD2 (7 bases). The CDR3 consists of 16 residues. Germline V lookup: CDR1 SGHTA, CDR2 FQGNSA. V was clipped by 8 bases and J by 4 bases, with 20 bases between them. Looking up the rest from reference TRBV7-2 and TRBJ2-2 gives the full variable domain: GAGVSQSPSNKVTEKGKDVELRCDPISGHTALYWYRQSLGQGLEFLIYFQGNSAPDKSGLPSDRFSAERTGGSVSTLTIQRTQQEDSAVYLCASFSGGGAGTGELFFGEGSRLTVL.

The chain is built from TRBV7-8 and TRBJ2-7, with TRBD1 matching over 7 bases. Germline V gives CDR1 SGHVS, CDR2 FQNEAQ. The CDR3 has 13 amino acids. The V and J ends lost 6 bases and 3 bases, in that order; junction bases with no gene match: 5. Written as DNA, the CDR3 is TGTGCCAGCAGATTGGGACAGATCTACGAGCAGTACTTC. Translating it yields CASRLGQIYEQYF.

This sequence joins TRBV9 and TRBJ2-3; weak D call: TRBD2 (5 bases). This CDR3 has 14 residues. The germline CDR1 and CDR2 sequences are SGDLS and YYNGEE. The V end was cut by 0 bases, the J end by 1 base, with 6 bases between. CDR3 coding DNA: TGTGCCAGCAGCGTAGCAGCGGGCACAGATACGCAGTATTTT. This translates into CASSVAAGTDTQYF.

The chain joins TRBV4-2 to TRBJ2-3; 12 bases align to TRBD2. This CDR3 comprises 17 residues. CDR1 LGHNA and CDR2 YNFKEQ come from the germline V gene. V was pared by 1 base and J by 5 bases, with 7 bases of the junction left unmatched. CDR3 bases: TGTGCCAGCAGCCAAGGGCCTAGCGGGGGGGGCCGAGATACGCAGTATTTT. Translating gives CASSQGPSGGGRDTQYF.

V gene TRBV15 combines with J gene TRBJ1-2; D not resolved. Trimming cost V 5 bases and J 4 bases, with 17 bases left between them. The CDR3 runs to 15 residues. Germline CDR1 LNHNV, CDR2 YYDKDF (reference sequence). The CDR3 DNA sequence: TGTGCCACCAGCCTTCCGGTAGCAGGACTCTATGGCTACACCTTC. It is translated as CATSLPVAGLYGYTF. Drawing the rest from reference TRBV15 and TRBJ1-2, the complete variable domain is DAMVIQNPRYQVTQFGKPVTLSCSQTLNHNVMYWYQQKSSQAPKLLFHYYDKDFNNEADTPDNFQSRRPNTSFCFLDIRSPGLGDTAMYLCATSLPVAGLYGYTFGSGTRLTVV.

The chain uses TRBV6-5 and TRBJ1-5; 9 bases fit TRBD1. This CDR3 is 15 amino acids long. The J segment lost 1 base and the V segment lost 5 bases, leaving 3 bases of the junction unmatched. Germline V gene lookup returns CDR1 MNHEY and CDR2 SVGAGI. This CDR3 reads CASSTTGGSNQPQHF. For the CDR3, the DNA is TGTGCCAGCAGTACGACAGGGGGAAGCAATCAGCCCCAGCATTTT.

On this clone: Other DNA sequences in the sample encode the same CDR3. The chain uses TRBV19 and TRBJ2-7; 10 bases are shared with TRBD2. Germline trimming cut 6 bases from V and 4 bases from J; bases unmatched to any gene: 12. Germline V lookup: CDR1 LNHDA, CDR2 SQIVND (reference sequence). CDR3 length: 16 residues. The CDR3 DNA reads as TGTGCCAGTAGCCGTTTGCGAGCTAGCGGGGGATACGAGCAGTACTTC. Its protein product is CASSRLRASGGYEQYF.

This chain links TRBV28 with TRBJ1-2; possible D gene TRBD1, 5 bases. From germline, CDR1 is MDHEN and CDR2 SYDVKM. This CDR3 is 15 amino acids long. The V end was cut by 2 bases, the J end by 5 bases, with 15 bases between. This CDR3 reads CASSLAVGSGYGYTF. CDR3 sequence (DNA): TGTGCCAGCAGTTTAGCGGTGGGGTCAGGGTATGGCTACACCTTC.